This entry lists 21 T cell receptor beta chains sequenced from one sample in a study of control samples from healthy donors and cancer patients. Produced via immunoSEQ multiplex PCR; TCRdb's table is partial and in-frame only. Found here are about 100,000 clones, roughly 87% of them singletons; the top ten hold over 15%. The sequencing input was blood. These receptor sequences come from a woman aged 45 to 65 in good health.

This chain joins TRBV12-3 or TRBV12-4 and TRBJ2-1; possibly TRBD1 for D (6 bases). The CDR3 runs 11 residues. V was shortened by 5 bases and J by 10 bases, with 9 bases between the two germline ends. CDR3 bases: TGTGCCAGCAGTACAACAGGGGAGCAGTTCTTC. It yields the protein CASSTTGEQFF.

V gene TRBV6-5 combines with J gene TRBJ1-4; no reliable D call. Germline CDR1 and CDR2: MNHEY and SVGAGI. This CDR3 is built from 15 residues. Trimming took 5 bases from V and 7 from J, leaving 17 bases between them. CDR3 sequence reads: CASSNQGLRGEKLFF. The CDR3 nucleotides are TGTGCCAGCAGTAACCAAGGCTTACGAGGTGAAAAACTGTTTTTT.

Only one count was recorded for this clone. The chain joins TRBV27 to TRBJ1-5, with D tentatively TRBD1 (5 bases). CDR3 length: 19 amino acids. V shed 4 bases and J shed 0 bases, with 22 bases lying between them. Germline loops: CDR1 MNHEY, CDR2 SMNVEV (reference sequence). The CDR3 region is CASSSLVGPRVGSNQPQHF. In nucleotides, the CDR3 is TGTGCCAGCAGTTCCCTAGTGGGGCCTCGGGTAGGTAGCAATCAGCCCCAGCATTTT.

The CDR3 DNA follows: TGTGCCTGGAGTGTACCCCCCCCCGGGGAGCTGTTTTTT. Residues: CAWSVPPPGELFF. The V and J genes are TRBV30 and TRBJ2-2; no clear D gene. The CDR3 length is 13 residues. With 0 bases removed from V and 6 bases from J, the gap between germline ends came to 8 bases. Germline V gene lookup returns CDR1 GTSNPN and CDR2 SVGIG (reference sequence).

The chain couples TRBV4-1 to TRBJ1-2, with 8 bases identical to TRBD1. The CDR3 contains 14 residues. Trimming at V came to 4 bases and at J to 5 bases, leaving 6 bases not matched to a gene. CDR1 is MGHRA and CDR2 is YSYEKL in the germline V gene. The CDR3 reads CASSRAGTGYGYTF. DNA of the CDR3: TGCGCCAGCAGCCGAGCCGGGACAGGTTATGGCTACACCTTC.

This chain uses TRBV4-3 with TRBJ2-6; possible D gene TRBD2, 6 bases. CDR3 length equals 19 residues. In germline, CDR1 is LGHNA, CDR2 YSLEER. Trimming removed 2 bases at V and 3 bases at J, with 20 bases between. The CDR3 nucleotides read TGCGCCAGCAGCCAACCCGCCGGGGGTTCCTTTGGTGGGGCCAACGTCCTGACTTTC. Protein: CASSQPAGGSFGGANVLTF.

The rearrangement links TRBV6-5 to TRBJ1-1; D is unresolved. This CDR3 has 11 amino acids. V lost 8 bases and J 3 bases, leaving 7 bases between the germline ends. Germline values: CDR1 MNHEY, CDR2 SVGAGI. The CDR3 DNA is TGTGCCAGCGGAAGGGACACTGAAGCTTTCTTT. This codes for CASGRDTEAFF.

The CDR3 region is CASSIGIGYSDTQYF. The CDR3 nucleotides read TGTGCCAGCAGCATAGGGATAGGGTATTCAGATACGCAGTATTTT. The chain recombines TRBV7-9 with TRBJ2-3; unclear D gene. The germline V gene encodes CDR1 SEHNR and CDR2 FQNEAQ (reference sequence). Trimming took off 5 bases at V and 4 bases at J, with 16 bases between the two ends. The CDR3 runs to 15 residues.

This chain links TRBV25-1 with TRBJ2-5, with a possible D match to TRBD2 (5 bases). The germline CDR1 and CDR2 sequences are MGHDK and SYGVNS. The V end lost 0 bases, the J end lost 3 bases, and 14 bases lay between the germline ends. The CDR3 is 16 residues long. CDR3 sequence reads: CASSEYSAPGEETQYF. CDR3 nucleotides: TGTGCCAGCAGTGAATATTCGGCCCCCGGGGAAGAGACCCAGTACTTC.

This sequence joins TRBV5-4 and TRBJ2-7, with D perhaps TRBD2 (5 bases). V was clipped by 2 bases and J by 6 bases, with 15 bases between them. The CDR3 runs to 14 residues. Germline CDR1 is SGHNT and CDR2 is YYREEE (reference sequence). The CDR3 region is CASSLWGSEGEQYF. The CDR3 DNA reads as TGTGCCAGCAGCTTATGGGGATCCGAGGGCGAGCAGTACTTC.

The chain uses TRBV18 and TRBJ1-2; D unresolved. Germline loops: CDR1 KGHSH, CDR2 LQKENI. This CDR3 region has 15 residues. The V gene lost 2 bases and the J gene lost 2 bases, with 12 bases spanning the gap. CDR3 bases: TGTGCCAGCTCACCAATCGAACAGATAAACTATGGCTACACCTTC. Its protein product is CASSPIEQINYGYTF.

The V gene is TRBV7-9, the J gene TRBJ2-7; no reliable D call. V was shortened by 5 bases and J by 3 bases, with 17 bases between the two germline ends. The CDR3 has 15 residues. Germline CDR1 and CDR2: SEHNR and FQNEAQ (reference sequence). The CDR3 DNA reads TGTGCCAGCAGCCACCTAGAAGGCCTTTACTACGAGCAGTACTTC. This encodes CASSHLEGLYYEQYF. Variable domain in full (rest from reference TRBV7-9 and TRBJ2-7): DTGVSQNPRHKITKRGQNVTFRCDPISEHNRLYWYRQTLGQGPEFLTYFQNEAQLEKSRLLSDRFSAERPKGSFSTLEIQRTEQGDSAMYLCASSHLEGLYYEQYFGPGTRLTVT.

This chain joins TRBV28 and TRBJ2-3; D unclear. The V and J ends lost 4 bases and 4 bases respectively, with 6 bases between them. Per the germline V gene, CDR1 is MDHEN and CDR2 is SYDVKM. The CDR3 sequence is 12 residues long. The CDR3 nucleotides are TGTGCCAGCAGTTATCGGCCAGATACGCAGTATTTT. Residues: CASSYRPDTQYF.

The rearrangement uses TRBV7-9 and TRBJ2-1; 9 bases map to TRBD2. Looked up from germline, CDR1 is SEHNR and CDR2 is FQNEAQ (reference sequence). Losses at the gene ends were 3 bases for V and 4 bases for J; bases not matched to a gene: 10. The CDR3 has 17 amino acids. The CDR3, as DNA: TGTGCCAGCAGCTTCCTTATCGAGCGGGAGGAGTACAATGAGCAGTTCTTC. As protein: CASSFLIEREEYNEQFF.

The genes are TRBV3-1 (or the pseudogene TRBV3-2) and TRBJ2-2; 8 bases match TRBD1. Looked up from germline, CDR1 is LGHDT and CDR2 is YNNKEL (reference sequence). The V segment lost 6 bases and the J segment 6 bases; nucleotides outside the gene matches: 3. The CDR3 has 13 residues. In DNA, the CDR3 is TGTGCCAGCAGGCAGGGGGCTTCCGGGGAGCTGTTTTTT. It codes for CASRQGASGELFF.

CDR3 bases: TGTGCCAGCAGTTACAGTGGCGAGCAGTACTTC. Its protein product is CASSYSGEQYF. The chain links TRBV6-5 to TRBJ2-7; D uncertain. Germline V gene lookup returns CDR1 MNHEY and CDR2 SVGAGI. The CDR3 totals 11 residues. V lost 2 bases and J 6 bases, leaving 5 bases between the germline ends.

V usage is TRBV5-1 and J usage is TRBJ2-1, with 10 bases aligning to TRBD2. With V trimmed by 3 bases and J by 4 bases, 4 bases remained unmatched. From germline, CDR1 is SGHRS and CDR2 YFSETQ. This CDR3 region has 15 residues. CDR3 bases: TGCGCCAGCAGCTCGAAAGCGGGGGGGTACAATGAGCAGTTCTTC. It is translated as CASSSKAGGYNEQFF.

Written as DNA, the CDR3 is TGTGCCAGCAGCTTAAGGACTAGCGGGGGCGATGAGCAGTTCTTC. Encoded protein: CASSLRTSGGDEQFF. J is TRBJ2-1 and V is TRBV7-3, with 13 bases matching TRBD2. Trimming at V came to 1 base and at J to 8 bases, leaving 2 bases not matched to a gene. The CDR3 runs 15 residues. The germline gives CDR1 SGHTA, CDR2 FQGTGA. The variable domain in full, completed from reference TRBV7-3 and TRBJ2-1, reads GAGVSQTPSNKVTEKGKYVELRCDPISGHTALYWYRQSLGQGPEFLIYFQGTGAADDSGLPNDRFFAVRPEGSVSTLKIQRTERGDSAVYLCASSLRTSGGDEQFFGPGTRLTVL.

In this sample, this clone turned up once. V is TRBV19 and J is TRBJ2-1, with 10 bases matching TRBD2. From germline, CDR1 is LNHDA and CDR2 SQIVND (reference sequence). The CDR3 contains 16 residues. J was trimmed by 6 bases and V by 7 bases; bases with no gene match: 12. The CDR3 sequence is CASKDLGAGGPNEQFF. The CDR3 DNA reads TGTGCCAGTAAGGACCTAGGAGCGGGAGGGCCCAATGAGCAGTTCTTC.

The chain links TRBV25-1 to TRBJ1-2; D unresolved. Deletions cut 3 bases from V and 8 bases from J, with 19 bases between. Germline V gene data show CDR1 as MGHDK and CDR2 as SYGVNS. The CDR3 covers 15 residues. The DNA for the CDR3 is TGTGCCAGCAGTGACCCCTCGTCCGGGCGGGGAGGCTACACCTTC. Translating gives CASSDPSSGRGGYTF.

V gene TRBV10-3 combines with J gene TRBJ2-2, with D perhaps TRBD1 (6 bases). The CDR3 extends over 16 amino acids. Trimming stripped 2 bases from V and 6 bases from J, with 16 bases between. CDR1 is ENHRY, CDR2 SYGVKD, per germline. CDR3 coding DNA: TGTGCCATCAGTGAGCCTAACATACAGGGACCCGGGGAGCTGTTTTTT. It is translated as CAISEPNIQGPGELFF.